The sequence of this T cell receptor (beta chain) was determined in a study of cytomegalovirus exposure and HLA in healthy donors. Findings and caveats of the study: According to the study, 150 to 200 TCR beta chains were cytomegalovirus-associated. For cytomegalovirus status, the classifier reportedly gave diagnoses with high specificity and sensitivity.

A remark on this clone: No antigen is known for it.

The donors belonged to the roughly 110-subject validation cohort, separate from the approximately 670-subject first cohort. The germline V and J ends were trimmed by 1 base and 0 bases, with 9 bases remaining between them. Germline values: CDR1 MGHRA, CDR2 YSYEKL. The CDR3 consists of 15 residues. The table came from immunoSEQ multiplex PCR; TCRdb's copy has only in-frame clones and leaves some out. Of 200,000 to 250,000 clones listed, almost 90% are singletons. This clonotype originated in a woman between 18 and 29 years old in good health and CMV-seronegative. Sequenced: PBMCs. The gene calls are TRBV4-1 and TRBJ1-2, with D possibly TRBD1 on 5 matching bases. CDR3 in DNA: TGCGCCAGCAGCCAAGTACAGGACACTAACTATGGCTACACCTTC. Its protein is CASSQVQDTNYGYTF.